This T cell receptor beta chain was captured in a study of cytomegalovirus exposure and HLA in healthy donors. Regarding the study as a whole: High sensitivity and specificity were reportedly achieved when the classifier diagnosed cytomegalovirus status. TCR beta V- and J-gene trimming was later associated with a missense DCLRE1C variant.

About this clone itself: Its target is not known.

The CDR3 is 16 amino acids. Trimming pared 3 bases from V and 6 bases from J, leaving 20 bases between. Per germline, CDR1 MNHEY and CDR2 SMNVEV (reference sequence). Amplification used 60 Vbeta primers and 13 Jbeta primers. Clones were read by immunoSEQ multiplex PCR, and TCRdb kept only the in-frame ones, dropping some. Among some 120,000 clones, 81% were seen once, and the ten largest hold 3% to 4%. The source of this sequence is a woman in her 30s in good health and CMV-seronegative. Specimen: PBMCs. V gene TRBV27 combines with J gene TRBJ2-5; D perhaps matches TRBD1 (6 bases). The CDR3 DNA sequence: TGTGCCAGCAGTTTCAGAGAGGTGACAGGCGTCAAGACCCAGTACTTC. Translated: CASSFREVTGVKTQYF.